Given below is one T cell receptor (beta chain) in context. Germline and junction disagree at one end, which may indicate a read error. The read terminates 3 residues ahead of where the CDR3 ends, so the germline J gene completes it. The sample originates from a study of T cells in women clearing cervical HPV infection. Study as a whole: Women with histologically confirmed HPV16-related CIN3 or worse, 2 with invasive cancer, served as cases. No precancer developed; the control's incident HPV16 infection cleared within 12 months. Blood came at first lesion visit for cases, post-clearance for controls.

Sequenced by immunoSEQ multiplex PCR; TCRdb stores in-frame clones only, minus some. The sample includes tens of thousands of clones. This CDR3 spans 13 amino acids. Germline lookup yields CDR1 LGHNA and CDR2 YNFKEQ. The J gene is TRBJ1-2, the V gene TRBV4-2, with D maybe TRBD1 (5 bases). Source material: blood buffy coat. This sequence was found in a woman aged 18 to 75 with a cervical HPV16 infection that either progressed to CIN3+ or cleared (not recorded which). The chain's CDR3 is CASGQALREGYTF. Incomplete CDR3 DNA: TGTGCCAGCGGCCAAGCCCTCAGGGAAGGC.